The 18 T cell receptor beta chains in this list originate from one sample, sequenced in a study of blood T cells in healthy people across ages. Next came a second PCR, run for about 7 to 12 cycles, which used a sample-barcoded 5' primer along with a J-beta primer mix. TCRdb fed the 5' RACE reads into MiXCR, producing one record per CDR3 protein. The data show 700,000 to 950,000 distinct CDR3 sequences, 58% seen once. Sequencing was performed on blood. The source of these receptors is a man aged 30 to 39 in good health.

This clonotype was seen a handful of times. The rearrangement uses TRBV20-1 and TRBJ2-7, with D possibly being TRBD1 (6 bases). The CDR3 sequence is 12 residues long. Trimming cost V 3 bases and J 3 bases, with 9 bases left between them. CDR1 is DFQATT and CDR2 is SNEGSKA in the germline V gene (reference sequence). DNA of the CDR3: TGCAGTGCTAGGCCAGGGGACTACGAGCAGTACTTC. Encoded protein: CSARPGDYEQYF.

This sequence joins TRBV4-1 and TRBJ2-2; D perhaps matches TRBD1 (6 bases). From germline, CDR1 is MGHRA and CDR2 YSYEKL. The CDR3 consists of 16 residues. The V end lost 0 bases, the J end lost 0 bases, and 8 bases lay between the germline ends. For the CDR3, the DNA is TGCGCCAGCAGCCAAGAGGGACAAACGAACACCGGGGAGCTGTTTTTT. Protein product: CASSQEGQTNTGELFF.

The J gene is TRBJ1-1, the V gene TRBV7-9; D not certain. Trimming left V 6 bases short and J 5 bases short, with 7 bases between. The germline V gene encodes CDR1 SEHNR and CDR2 FQNEAQ (reference sequence). The CDR3 has 11 amino acids. CDR3 nucleotide sequence: TGTGCCAGCAGGTCCGGAACTGAAGCTTTCTTT. Translation: CASRSGTEAFF.

The V call is TRBV7-2, the J call TRBJ2-5; D may be TRBD2 (6 bases). This CDR3 has 15 residues. V lost 3 bases to trimming and J lost 0 bases, with 11 bases between them. Germline CDR1 and CDR2: SGHTA and FQGNSA. The CDR3 DNA sequence: TGTGCCAGCAGCTTCCAGGGAGGATACCAAGAGACCCAGTACTTC. The encoded protein is CASSFQGGYQETQYF. Looking up the rest from reference TRBV7-2 and TRBJ2-5 gives the full variable domain: GAGVSQSPSNKVTEKGKDVELRCDPISGHTALYWYRQSLGQGLEFLIYFQGNSAPDKSGLPSDRFSAERTGGSVSTLTIQRTQQEDSAVYLCASSFQGGYQETQYFGPGTRLLVL.

The chain has TRBV27 and TRBJ2-2; D remains unclear. The ends were cut back, 3 bases at V and 6 bases at J, with 11 bases in the middle. CDR1 MNHEY and CDR2 SMNVEV come from the germline V gene (reference sequence). The CDR3 runs 14 residues. CDR3 nucleotides: TGTGCCAGCAGTTTCCAGTTAGTGGCCGGGGAGCTGTTTTTT. Encoded protein: CASSFQLVAGELFF.

The V and J genes are TRBV7-9 and TRBJ2-1, with a weak D call TRBD2 (5 bases). This CDR3 has 14 residues. Germline CDR1 is SEHNR and CDR2 is FQNEAQ (reference sequence). Trimming stripped 4 bases from V and 5 bases from J, with 12 bases between. CDR3 sequence: CASSSQRFDNEQFF. The DNA for the CDR3 is TGTGCCAGCAGCTCTCAGCGGTTCGACAATGAGCAGTTCTTC.

This clonotype was seen more than once but under ten times. The genes are TRBV20-1 and TRBJ2-1; TRBD2 might be the D (5 bases). CDR3 length equals 13 residues. Per the germline V gene, CDR1 is DFQATT and CDR2 is SNEGSKA (reference sequence). V was cut by 3 bases and J by 4 bases, with 10 bases left in between. DNA for the CDR3: TGCAGTGCTAGGGACTTACCGTACAATGAGCAGTTCTTC. It codes for CSARDLPYNEQFF.

The V call is TRBV20-1, the J call TRBJ1-1; no firm D call. Between the trimmed V and J ends, which lost 0 bases and 1 base, there was a span of 6 bases. The CDR3 loop spans 13 amino acids. Germline V gene data show CDR1 as DFQATT and CDR2 as SNEGSKA (reference sequence). DNA for the CDR3: TGCAGTGCTAGAGATAGCAGGAACACTGAAGCTTTCTTT. Translation gives CSARDSRNTEAFF.

This clonotype appeared many times. The J gene is TRBJ2-7, the V gene TRBV5-1; D might be TRBD2 (6 bases). The CDR3 contains 13 residues. V lost 4 bases, J lost 2 bases, and 10 bases lay in between. Germline V gives CDR1 SGHRS, CDR2 YFSETQ. The CDR3 reads CASSRGDAYEQYF. The CDR3 DNA follows: TGCGCCAGCAGCCGCGGGGACGCCTACGAGCAGTACTTC.

The chain couples TRBV15 to TRBJ2-1, with 9 nucleotides matching TRBD2. Germline values: CDR1 LNHNV, CDR2 YYDKDF (reference sequence). This CDR3 spans 16 amino acids. Unmatched junction bases numbered 15, after V lost 6 bases and J lost 9 bases. CDR3 region: CATRVNSGSVMGEQFF. The CDR3 nucleotides read TGTGCCACCAGGGTTAATAGCGGGAGTGTGATGGGTGAGCAGTTCTTC. The entire variable domain, with the rest obtained from reference TRBV15 and TRBJ2-1, is as follows: DAMVIQNPRYQVTQFGKPVTLSCSQTLNHNVMYWYQQKSSQAPKLLFHYYDKDFNNEADTPDNFQSRRPNTSFCFLDIRSPGLGDTAMYLCATRVNSGSVMGEQFFGPGTRLTVL.

The chain combines TRBV28 with TRBJ2-1, with 8 bases that match TRBD1. Germline loops: CDR1 MDHEN, CDR2 SYDVKM. Trimming removed 8 bases from V and 0 bases from J; junction bases left unmatched: 3. CDR3 length: 14 amino acids. The CDR3 loop reads CASGQGGSYNEQFF. The CDR3 DNA sequence: TGTGCCAGCGGACAGGGTGGCTCCTACAATGAGCAGTTCTTC.

The V call is TRBV7-9, the J call TRBJ1-2, with D possibly being TRBD1 (5 bases). The germline V and J ends were trimmed by 6 bases and 6 bases, with 17 bases remaining between them. The CDR3 is 14 amino acids. CDR1 SEHNR and CDR2 FQNEAQ come from the germline V gene (reference sequence). The CDR3 loop is CASRSAVAGDGYTF. The CDR3, as DNA: TGTGCCAGCAGATCCGCCGTGGCGGGGGATGGCTACACCTTC. The full variable domain, rest sourced from reference TRBV7-9 and TRBJ1-2, is DTGVSQNPRHKITKRGQNVTFRCDPISEHNRLYWYRQTLGQGPEFLTYFQNEAQLEKSRLLSDRFSAERPKGSFSTLEIQRTEQGDSAMYLCASRSAVAGDGYTFGSGTRLTVV.

To note about this clonotype: One base away lies a much larger clone, so this may be a sequencing read error. This chain links TRBV7-2 with TRBJ2-1, with 9 bases that match TRBD2. The end of the DNA fits TRBJ2-7 better, so the J call may be wrong. Germline V CDR1 and CDR2: SGHTA, FQGNSA. The CDR3 is 18 residues long. CDR3 DNA sequence: TGTGCCAGCAGCCCCGACCGGGGAGTAGCGGGAGTACACAATGAGCAGTACTTC. Amino acids: CASSPDRGVAGVHNEQYF.

This rearrangement joins TRBV7-8 to TRBJ2-7; 7 bases match TRBD1. The trim removed 3 bases at V and 2 bases at J, leaving 4 bases unmatched. Germline loops: CDR1 SGHVS, CDR2 FQNEAQ. The CDR3 loop spans 14 amino acids. This CDR3 reads CASSFLGQTYEQYF. The CDR3 DNA follows: TGTGCCAGCAGCTTCCTGGGACAGACCTACGAGCAGTACTTC. Full variable domain (rest looked up from reference TRBV7-8 and TRBJ2-7): GAGVSQSPRYKVAKRGQDVALRCDPISGHVSLFWYQQALGQGPEFLTYFQNEAQLDKSGLPSDRFFAERPEGSVSTLKIQRTQQEDSAVYLCASSFLGQTYEQYFGPGTRLTVT.

The chain recombines TRBV21-1 with TRBJ1-4. TRBV21-1 is deemed a pseudogene. This CDR3 comprises 19 residues. The chain's CDR3 is CASSRPTRDNLTTNEKLFF. CDR3 DNA sequence: TGTGCCAGCAGCAGACCCACCCGCGATAATCTAACAACTAATGAAAAACTGTTTTTT.

This clonotype has more than one count but fewer than ten. This chain joins TRBV7-8 and TRBJ2-1; D is unresolved. The CDR3 is 12 amino acids. Germline V gene sequence: CDR1 SGHVS, CDR2 FQNEAQ. V was cut by 2 bases and J by 9 bases, with 8 bases left in between. The CDR3 reads CASSLSGPEQFF. CDR3 DNA sequence: TGTGCCAGCAGCTTATCCGGACCTGAGCAGTTCTTC.

This clonotype was seen only a few times. The chain joins TRBV27 to TRBJ1-2; D gene ambiguous. Germline V gene lookup returns CDR1 MNHEY and CDR2 SMNVEV (reference sequence). The V end lost 10 bases, the J end lost 7 bases, and 16 bases lay between the germline ends. The CDR3 has 12 amino acids. CDR3 DNA: TGTGCCATCTACTGGCCCCCGGTTGGCTACACCTTC. Translated: CAIYWPPVGYTF.

There are a few counts of this clonotype. The J gene is TRBJ1-1, the V gene TRBV5-5, with D possibly being TRBD1 (6 bases). Per the germline V gene, CDR1 is SGHKS and CDR2 is YYEKEE (reference sequence). The CDR3 length is 15 residues. V lost 4 bases and J lost 0, with 13 bases in between. The CDR3 reads CASSTTGRLNTEAFF. The CDR3 coding sequence is TGTGCCAGCAGCACAACAGGGAGGCTGAACACTGAAGCTTTCTTT.